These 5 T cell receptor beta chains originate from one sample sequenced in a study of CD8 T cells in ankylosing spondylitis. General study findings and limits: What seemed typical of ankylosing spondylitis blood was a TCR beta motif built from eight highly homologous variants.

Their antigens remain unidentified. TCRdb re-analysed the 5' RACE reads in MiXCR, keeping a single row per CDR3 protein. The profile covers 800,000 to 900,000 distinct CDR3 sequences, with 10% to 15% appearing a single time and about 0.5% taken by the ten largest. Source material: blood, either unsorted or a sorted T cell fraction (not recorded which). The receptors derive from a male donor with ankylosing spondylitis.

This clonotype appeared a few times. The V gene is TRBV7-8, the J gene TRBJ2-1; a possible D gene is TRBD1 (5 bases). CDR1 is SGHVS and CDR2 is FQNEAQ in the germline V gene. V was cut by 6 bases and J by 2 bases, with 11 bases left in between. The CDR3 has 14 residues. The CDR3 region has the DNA TGTGCCAGCAGTGGCAGGGTTGCCTACAATGAGCAGTTCTTC. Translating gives CASSGRVAYNEQFF.

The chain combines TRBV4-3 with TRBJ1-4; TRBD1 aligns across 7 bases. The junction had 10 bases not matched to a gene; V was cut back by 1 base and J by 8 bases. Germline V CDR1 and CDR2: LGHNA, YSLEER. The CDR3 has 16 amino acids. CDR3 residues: CASSQGVSHRGEKLFF. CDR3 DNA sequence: TGCGCCAGCAGCCAAGGGGTTTCACACAGGGGAGAAAAACTGTTTTTT.

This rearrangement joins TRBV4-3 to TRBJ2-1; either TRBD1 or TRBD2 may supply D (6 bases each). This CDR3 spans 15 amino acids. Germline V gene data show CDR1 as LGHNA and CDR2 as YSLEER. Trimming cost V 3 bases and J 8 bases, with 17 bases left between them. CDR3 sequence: CASSHMGNRDYEQFF. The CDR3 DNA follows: TGCGCCAGCAGCCACATGGGTAACAGGGACTATGAGCAGTTCTTC.

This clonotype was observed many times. The CDR3 reads CASRGDSYEQYF. The DNA of the CDR3 is TGTGCCAGCAGGGGGGACAGCTACGAGCAGTACTTC. The J gene is TRBJ2-7, the V gene TRBV6-2 or TRBV6-3; 7 bases match TRBD1. The CDR3 is made up of 12 amino acids. Germline V gene sequence: CDR1 MNHEY, CDR2 SVGEGT. J lost 3 bases, V lost 6 bases, and 2 bases had no gene match.

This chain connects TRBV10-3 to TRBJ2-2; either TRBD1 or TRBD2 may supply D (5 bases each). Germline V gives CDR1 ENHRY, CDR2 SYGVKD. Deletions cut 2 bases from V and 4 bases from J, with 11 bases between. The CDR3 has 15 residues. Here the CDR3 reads CAISEGTGVTGELFF. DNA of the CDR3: TGTGCCATCAGTGAGGGGACCGGGGTCACCGGGGAGCTGTTTTTT.